The 18 T cell receptor beta chains listed next were all sequenced from one sample in a study of human T cells and chemical hapten exposure. Time point in this sample: patch test 1, 2 weeks after DPC sensitization. As for treatment: therapeutic diphenylcyclopropenone sensitization with weekly scalp DPC. TCRdb recomputed calls from the RACE reads with MiXCR, one row per CDR3 protein. The profile shows about 100,000 distinct CDR3 sequences, 11% of them singletons. The sample was whole blood, taken in connection with sensitization to the hapten diphenylcyclopropenone (DPC). All receptors derive from a woman in her thirties or forties with alopecia areata. Some clones in this sample may be carry-over from other donors' samples.

This clonotype appeared many times. This chain joins TRBV18 and TRBJ1-1, with 8 bases matching TRBD1. Germline trimming cut 2 bases from V and 5 bases from J; bases unmatched to any gene: 7. This CDR3 comprises 15 residues. Germline V gene sequence: CDR1 KGHSH, CDR2 LQKENI. The CDR3 protein is CASSPDRQGQTEAFF. CDR3 coding DNA: TGTGCCAGCTCACCAGACAGACAGGGGCAAACTGAAGCTTTCTTT. Full variable domain (rest looked up from reference TRBV18 and TRBJ1-1): NAGVMQNPRHLVRRRGQEARLRCSPMKGHSHVYWYRQLPEEGLKFMVYLQKENIIDESGMPKERFSAEFPKEGPSILRIQQVVRGDSAAYFCASSPDRQGQTEAFFGQGTRLTVV.

DNA for the CDR3: TGTGCCAGCAGCTCCCCCCACGGCGGGAGCACAGATACGCAGTATTTT. Residues: CASSSPHGGSTDTQYF. The chain couples TRBV7-2 to TRBJ2-3, with D maybe TRBD2 (5 bases). Germline CDR1 reads SGHTA; CDR2 reads FQGNSA. The CDR3 runs 16 residues. Between the trimmed V and J ends, which lost 4 bases and 0 bases, there was a span of 14 bases.

Only a few counts were recorded for this clonotype. The V call is TRBV7-9, the J call TRBJ2-5, with unresolved D. CDR1 is SEHNR, CDR2 FQNEAQ, per germline (reference sequence). The CDR3 loop spans 11 amino acids. Between the trimmed V and J ends, which lost 3 bases and 6 bases, there was a span of 5 bases. The chain's CDR3 is CASSFKQTQYF. Written as DNA, the CDR3 is TGTGCCAGCAGCTTCAAGCAGACCCAGTACTTC.

This clonotype was observed a few times. The chain is built from TRBV7-9 and TRBJ1-3; D ambiguous. Germline V CDR1 and CDR2: SEHNR, FQNEAQ (reference sequence). The CDR3 runs 14 residues. V was pared by 1 base and J by 3 bases, with 7 bases between. Here the CDR3 reads CASSLEGVGNTIYF. The CDR3, as DNA: TGTGCCAGCAGCTTAGAGGGCGTTGGAAACACCATATATTTT.

This clonotype was observed at least ten times. This chain joins TRBV28 and TRBJ2-3, with TRBD1 matching 9 bases. CDR3 length: 17 residues. J gave up 5 bases and V 5 bases, and 14 bases lay outside the gene matches. Germline CDR1 and CDR2: MDHEN and SYDVKM. DNA for the CDR3: TGTGCCAGCAGTCCATCACAGGGGGCAACGGATATAGATACGCAGTATTTT. This encodes CASSPSQGATDIDTQYF. Complete variable domain (other parts from reference TRBV28 and TRBJ2-3): DVKVTQSSRYLVKRTGEKVFLECVQDMDHENMFWYRQDPGLGLRLIYFSYDVKMKEKGDIPEGYSVSREKKERFSLILESASTNQTSMYLCASSPSQGATDIDTQYFGPGTRLTVL.

The V and J genes are TRBV28 and TRBJ2-3, with 8 bases fitting TRBD2. Germline V CDR1 and CDR2: MDHEN, SYDVKM. The CDR3 totals 15 residues. V shed 5 bases, J shed 0 bases, and the junction held 4 bases outside the gene matches. CDR3 amino acids: CASSDSGTSTDTQYF. The CDR3 coding sequence is TGTGCCAGCAGTGATAGCGGGACTAGCACAGATACGCAGTATTTT. Variable domain in full (rest from reference TRBV28 and TRBJ2-3): DVKVTQSSRYLVKRTGEKVFLECVQDMDHENMFWYRQDPGLGLRLIYFSYDVKMKEKGDIPEGYSVSREKKERFSLILESASTNQTSMYLCASSDSGTSTDTQYFGPGTRLTVL.

The gene calls are TRBV6-1 and TRBJ1-3; 8 nucleotides line up with TRBD1. This CDR3 has 15 amino acids. The germline CDR1 and CDR2 sequences are MNHNS and SASEGT. V trimming: 5 bases; J trimming: 2 bases; junction bases outside the gene matches: 5. The CDR3: CASSYNRGTGNTIYF. CDR3 coding DNA: TGTGCCAGCAGTTATAACAGGGGGACTGGAAACACCATATATTTT.

This clonotype was detected many times. The chain is built from TRBV7-2 and TRBJ2-5; D is uncertain. Germline-derived CDR1 and CDR2 are SGHTA and FQGNSA. This CDR3 is 15 amino acids long. Trimming stripped 5 bases from V and 4 bases from J, with 17 bases between. CDR3 DNA: TGTGCCAGCAGCAAAGACTTGAACACGTTAGAGACCCAGTACTTC. Amino acids: CASSKDLNTLETQYF.

This clonotype has just a few counts. V gene TRBV9 combines with J gene TRBJ2-2; tentative D call: TRBD2 (5 bases). The CDR3 spans 17 residues. Deletions cut 3 bases from V and 2 bases from J, with 17 bases between. In germline, CDR1 is SGDLS, CDR2 YYNGEE. CDR3 bases: TGTGCCAGCAGCGCCGGACTCAAAGTAAAAAACACCGGGGAGCTGTTTTTT. This translates into CASSAGLKVKNTGELFF.

The table lists this clonotype with many counts. In DNA form, the CDR3 reads TGTGCCAGCAGCTCGGGACTTGGCACAGATACGCAGTATTTT. Encoded protein: CASSSGLGTDTQYF. The chain couples TRBV6-2 or TRBV6-3 to TRBJ2-3; possible D gene TRBD2, 6 bases. V dropped 6 bases and J dropped 1 base, with 11 bases sitting between them. CDR1 is MNHEY and CDR2 is SVGEGT in the germline V gene. This CDR3 has 14 residues.

This clonotype came up many times. The J gene is TRBJ2-3, the V gene TRBV5-6; 9 nucleotides match TRBD1. CDR3 length: 16 amino acids. The germline gives CDR1 SGHDT, CDR2 YYEEEE. Trimming removed 3 bases from V and 6 bases from J; junction bases left unmatched: 11. The CDR3 bases are TGTGCCAGCAGCTGGGGACAGGGCCATGGGTCGGATACGCAGTATTTT. The encoded protein is CASSWGQGHGSDTQYF. Combining the CDR3 with reference TRBV5-6 and TRBJ2-3 gives the whole variable domain DAGVTQSPTHLIKTRGQQVTLRCSPKSGHDTVSWYQQALGQGPQFIFQYYEEEERQRGNFPDRFSGHQFPNYSSELNVNALLLGDSALYLCASSWGQGHGSDTQYFGPGTRLTVL.

This clonotype was recorded at least ten times. V is TRBV6-2 or TRBV6-3 and J is TRBJ1-6, with no clear D. There are 12 residues in the CDR3. Trimming took off 5 bases at V and 11 bases at J, with 10 bases between the two ends. Germline V lookup: CDR1 MNHEY, CDR2 SVGEGT. DNA of the CDR3: TGTGCCAGCAGTGGTTCAGGAGCACCCCTCCACTTT. It specifies CASSGSGAPLHF.

On this clonotype: One end of the junction does not line up with germline, which may come from a read error. The chain couples TRBV11-2 to TRBJ1-1; a possible D gene is TRBD1 (5 bases). The CDR3 runs 15 residues. Germline lookup yields CDR1 SGHAT and CDR2 FQNNGV. CDR3 in DNA: TGTGCCAGCAGCTTAGAAGCAGGGTCGGGCACTGAAGTTTTCTTT. This codes for CASSLEAGSGTEVFF.

This chain joins TRBV7-9 and TRBJ1-6, with D tentatively TRBD1 (5 bases). The CDR3 is 14 amino acids. Germline V lookup: CDR1 SEHNR, CDR2 FQNEAQ (reference sequence). Deletions cut 4 bases from V and 7 bases from J, with 11 bases between. The CDR3 DNA is TGTGCCAGCAGCTCAGGGAGTGTGAATTCACCCCTCCACTTT. Amino acid sequence: CASSSGSVNSPLHF.

A remark on this clonotype: One end of the junction is discordant with germline, which a read error may explain. This sequence joins TRBV6-2 or TRBV6-3 and TRBJ2-7, with 7 bases aligning to TRBD2. This CDR3 has 14 amino acids. Germline lookup yields CDR1 MNHEY and CDR2 SVGEGT. This chain's CDR3 is CASRPPSGSYELYF. CDR3 bases: TGTGCCAGCAGACCGCCTAGCGGCTCCTATGAGCTGTACTTC.

This clonotype was seen repeatedly, ten times or more. V usage is TRBV14 and J usage is TRBJ1-2; D call uncertain. This CDR3 is 13 amino acids long. Trimming removed 4 bases from V and 8 bases from J, with 14 bases in between. Germline loops: CDR1 SGHDN, CDR2 FVKESK. Here the CDR3 reads CASSRDMVVGYTF. The DNA for the CDR3 is TGTGCCAGCAGCCGGGATATGGTCGTGGGCTACACCTTC. Full variable domain (missing parts from reference TRBV14 and TRBJ1-2): EAGVTQFPSHSVIEKGQTVTLRCDPISGHDNLYWYRRVMGKEIKFLLHFVKESKQDESGMPNNRFLAERTGGTYSTLKVQPAELEDSGVYFCASSRDMVVGYTFGSGTRLTVV.

In its sample, this clonotype was seen a few times. The rearrangement joins TRBV7-2 to TRBJ2-3, with 8 bases lining up with TRBD2. V shed 3 bases, J shed 6 bases, and the junction held 2 bases outside the gene matches. The CDR3 is 13 amino acids. CDR1 SGHTA and CDR2 FQGNSA come from the germline V gene. CDR3: CASSLGTSDTQYF. The CDR3 nucleotides read TGTGCCAGCAGCTTGGGGACTAGTGATACGCAGTATTTT.

This clonotype has just a few counts. This chain connects TRBV20-1 to TRBJ1-2; D is ambiguous. The CDR3 is 13 residues long. Trimming took 0 bases from V and 2 from J, leaving 7 bases between them. Germline values: CDR1 DFQATT, CDR2 SNEGSKA (reference sequence). This CDR3 is CSARDPGNYGYTF. The CDR3, as DNA: TGCAGTGCTAGAGATCCTGGGAACTATGGCTACACCTTC.